This TCR beta chain emerged from a study of identical twins (TCRdb year 2016). About the full investigation: The study deep-sequenced TCR alpha and beta repertoires from monozygotic twins, unrelated adults of various ages and cord blood to test whether fetal clonotypes persist. To rule out contamination, replicate twin experiments were performed at different times with different library preparation protocols. General study outcomes and caveats: Out-of-frame TCR alpha sharing in monozygotic twins was systematically underestimated by recombination models, whereas sharing between unrelated individuals was in agreement with the recombination models. Invariant T cells such as MAIT and iNKT could partly confound zero-insertion analyses, though diverse VJ usage argued against this for most clonotypes. In beta out-of-frame sequences, excess twin sharing was weaker, because having fewer shared sequences lowered the signal-to-noise ratio. Compared with coincidental sharing between unrelated individuals, out-of-frame TCR alpha sequences shared between twins showed an excess of sequences with low generation probability. Abundant cord blood beta clonotypes had fewer insertions, young adult naive repertoires showed a similar but weaker trend, and memory repertoires showed no such trend. Conclusions relied on cross-sectional statistical analysis, since the same donors could not be followed over many years.

Libraries came from 5' RACE. The sequencer listed for this sample is Illumina HiSeq 2000. Template switching added a universal primer binding site, and the final cDNA carried a unique molecular identifier that allowed TCR cDNA molecules to be counted accurately. Specific primers in the conserved constant-segment region were used to synthesize first-strand cDNA for TCR alpha and beta chains. To control for contamination, each cDNA library was double barcoded with a SMART-Mk sample barcode plus Illumina barcodes. TruSeq adapter sequences and Illumina sample barcodes were added in two successive PCR steps. The Illumina HiSeq platform was used with custom primers to sequence TCR alpha and beta cDNA libraries. In the original analysis: MiGEC was used to process raw reads and extract unique molecular identifiers, and MiXCR was used to find CDR3 positions. For each individual, recombination models were inferred using an EM algorithm with the repgenHMM and IGoR tools. Shared clonotypes were analyzed with the tcR package in R, and sharing was normalized by the product of cloneset sizes. Out-of-frame nonproductive sequences were analyzed to study raw recombination free of thymic and clonal selection effects. TCRdb reprocessing: public reads trimmed at Q25 with fastp, clones called with MiXCR, in-frame beta chains kept. CDR3 protein sequences are deduplicated, and each keeps its most common genes and DNA. TCRdb, rather than the study authors, made the V and J calls. The sample table holds hundreds of thousands of distinct CDR3 sequences, of which 20% to 25% were seen once. The ten largest clonotypes hold about 3% of the sample.

Only healthy Caucasian donors were included. The twin cohort consisted of three pairs of female monozygotic twins, all aged roughly 18 to 30 years. Positive isolation kits from Invitrogen were used to isolate CD4+ and CD8+ T cell populations. A distance of 13 bases separates the germline ends of V and J, which lose 3 bases and 0 bases respectively. The germline V gene specifies SGHRS as CDR1 and YFSETQ as CDR2. The cysteine opens and the phenylalanine closes a CDR3 of 16 amino acids. Only CDR3 DNA is held: 48 bases, read in frame from base 1. This clonotype was recorded at least ten times. The antigen this receptor binds is unknown. No much larger clonotype is one base removed from it; base qualities were not supplied. Separately, the same data were catalogued under a study of T cells expressing NK-cell markers. Reported in the second study: Three sorted T-cell subsets (CD3+CD56+NKG2C+, CD3+CD56+NKG2C- and CD3+CD56-NKG2C+) from fewer than 10 donors had their TCR beta-chain repertoires profiled. Among the eight sequenced donors, only one was HCMV-seronegative, while the other seven were HCMV-seropositive. To restrict sorting to alphabetaTCR-expressing T cells, an anti-gammadeltaTCR antibody was added in several experiments. In six donors, the dominant CD3+CD56+NKG2C+ clonotypes were among the top 10 CD8+ clonotypes and accounted for about 1.0-7.5% of CD8+ T cells. Those dominant clonotypes were again the most abundant among CD3+CD56-NKG2C+ cells in a handful of donors, at roughly 28.3-60.1%. Whether the expanded NKG2C-expressing T cell clones were specific for HCMV antigens was left unclear. The study sequenced eight donors, all healthy volunteers chosen at random: three men and five women. A commercial ELISA kit detecting HCMV-specific IgG in serum was used to determine HCMV serostatus. MIGEC was used to demultiplex reads and group reads by UMI, and MiTCR was used to assemble and quantify clonotypes. To exclude erroneous sequences, any TCR cDNA sequence not supported by at least two reads was discarded. The tcR package was used for downstream repertoire analysis, and clonotypes were matched between fractions using CDR3 nucleotide sequence together with V segment. VDJmatch was used to annotate antigen specificity against VDJdb, with one amino acid substitution allowed in CDR3.

This chain joins TRBV5-1 to TRBJ2-1; TRBD1 is a possible D gene, resting on 6 matching bases. The clonotype was recovered from a woman in her late teens or twenties in good health. The source material was CD4+ T cells sorted from blood. The nucleotide sequence reads TGCGCCAGCAGCTCCCCGGGACACCGCTCCTACAATGAGCAGTTCTTC. This codes for CASSSPGHRSYNEQFF. Full variable domain (CDR3 extended with the reference TRBV5-1 and TRBJ2-1 proteins): KAGVTQTPRYLIKTRGQQVTLSCSPISGHRSVSWYQQTPGQGLQFLFEYFSETQRNKGNFPGRFSGRQFSNSRSEMNVSTLELGDSALYLCASSSPGHRSYNEQFFGPGTRLTVL.